Presented here are 26 T cell receptor beta chains from one specimen sequenced in a study of CD8+CD57+ T cells in acquired aplastic anemia. For CDR3 and TCR beta VDJ profiling, genomic DNA was the template used. TCRdb reprocessed the reads via MiXCR and lists one record per CDR3 protein. Of 95,000 to 120,000 distinct CDR3 sequences listed, 50% to 65% are singletons. Sequences were obtained from sorted CD4+, CD8+, or CD8+CD57+ T cells (not recorded which) from PBMCs. These receptors all come from a human donor in good health, serving as a control.

This clonotype was recorded many times. This chain's CDR3 is CASSGRGQGHEKLFF. CDR3 coding DNA: TGTGCCAGCAGTGGAAGGGGACAGGGGCATGAAAAACTGTTTTTT. The chain carries TRBV25-1 and TRBJ1-4, with TRBD1 identical over 10 bases. Germline CDR1 and CDR2: MGHDK and SYGVNS. This CDR3 is 15 amino acids long. V gave up 4 bases and J gave up 6 bases; unmatched junction bases: 5. The complete variable domain, with remaining parts taken from reference TRBV25-1 and TRBJ1-4, reads EADIYQTPRYLVIGTGKKITLECSQTMGHDKMYWYQQDPGMELHLIHYSYGVNSTEKGDLSSESTVSRIRTEHFPLTLESARPSHTSQYLCASSGRGQGHEKLFFGSGTQLSVL.

This clonotype was observed many times. The chain recombines TRBV12-3 or TRBV12-4 with TRBJ2-1; D perhaps matches TRBD1 (8 bases). V lost 1 base to trimming and J lost 7 bases, with 14 bases between them. This CDR3 has 15 amino acids. DNA of the CDR3: TGTGCCAGCAGTTTAGTCACAGGGGGGGCGAATGAGCAGTTCTTC. It yields the protein CASSLVTGGANEQFF.

Ten or more counts support this clonotype. The chain is built from TRBV4-3 and TRBJ1-1; 7 nucleotides match TRBD1. The CDR3 consists of 15 residues. Germline assignment: CDR1 LGHNA and CDR2 YSLEER. The junction had 2 bases not matched to a gene; V was cut back by 1 base and J by 0 bases. CDR3 loop: CASSQGQGMNTEAFF. In nucleotides, the CDR3 is TGCGCCAGCAGCCAAGGACAGGGCATGAACACTGAAGCTTTCTTT.

The V gene is TRBV29-1, the J gene TRBJ1-1; unclear D gene. Germline V gene lookup returns CDR1 SQVTM and CDR2 ANQGSEA. Trimming cost V 7 bases and J 1 base, with 13 bases left between them. This CDR3 contains 13 residues. The CDR3 DNA follows: TGCAGCGCTGGGGATAGGTGGAACACTGAAGCTTTCTTT. It is translated as CSAGDRWNTEAFF. Filled out from reference TRBV29-1 and TRBJ1-1, the complete variable domain reads SAVISQKPSRDICQRGTSLTIQCQVDSQVTMMFWYRQQPGQSLTLIATANQGSEATYESGFVIDKFPISRPNLTFSTLTVSNMSPEDSSIYLCSAGDRWNTEAFFGQGTRLTVV.

This clonotype was observed at least ten times. The chain uses TRBV5-1 and TRBJ2-7; D is unresolved. V lost 1 base and J lost 7, with 6 bases in between. The CDR3 consists of 11 residues. CDR1 is SGHRS and CDR2 is YFSETQ in the germline V gene. This chain's CDR3 is CASSLLQEQYF. In nucleotides, the CDR3 is TGCGCCAGCAGCTTGCTCCAAGAGCAGTACTTC.

CDR3 residues: CASSFLGQGPYEQYF. The DNA for the CDR3 is TGTGCCAGCAGTTTTTTGGGACAGGGTCCCTACGAGCAGTACTTC. The genes are TRBV12-3 or TRBV12-4 and TRBJ2-7, with TRBD1 identical over 9 bases. V lost 3 bases, J lost 2 bases, and 5 bases stayed unmatched. There are 15 residues in the CDR3.

This clonotype was picked up many times. The V and J genes are TRBV5-8 and TRBJ2-7; D is ambiguous. V lost 1 base and J 3 bases, leaving 2 bases between the germline ends. The CDR3 covers 11 residues. Germline V lookup: CDR1 SGHTS, CDR2 YDEGEE. CDR3 coding DNA: TGTGCCAGCAGCTTGTACTACGAGCAGTACTTC. Its protein product is CASSLYYEQYF.

The gene calls are TRBV7-9 and TRBJ1-6; D is perhaps TRBD1 (5 bases). The CDR3 is made up of 15 amino acids. CDR1 and CDR2 (germline): SEHNR, FQNEAQ (reference sequence). V was trimmed by 1 base and J by 4 bases, leaving 8 bases between them. DNA of the CDR3: TGTGCCAGCAGCTTAGGGGACCTATATAATTCACCCCTCCACTTT. This sequence encodes CASSLGDLYNSPLHF.

This rearrangement joins TRBV9 to TRBJ1-1; D gene ambiguous. The V and J ends lost 3 bases and 2 bases respectively, with 5 bases between them. The CDR3 is 12 amino acids. The V gene's germline CDR1 is SGDLS and CDR2 YYNGEE. CDR3 region: CASSAINTEAFF. CDR3 DNA sequence: TGTGCCAGCAGCGCGATAAACACTGAAGCTTTCTTT.

In this sample, this clonotype turned up a few times. The chain links TRBV25-1 to TRBJ1-2, with D perhaps matching TRBD1 (6 bases). CDR3 length: 16 residues. Trimming removed 4 bases from V and 5 bases from J, with 20 bases in between. Germline V lookup: CDR1 MGHDK, CDR2 SYGVNS. In DNA, the CDR3 is TGTGCCAGCAGTGGAGAGCTCCAGGGGAGTCGGTATGGCTACACCTTC. It yields the protein CASSGELQGSRYGYTF.

The chain combines TRBV10-3 with TRBJ1-1; TRBD1 aligns across 8 bases. CDR1 is ENHRY and CDR2 is SYGVKD in the germline V gene. The ends lost 7 bases at V and 0 bases at J; junction bases unmatched: 7. This CDR3 is 15 amino acids long. CDR3 bases: TGTGCCATCAAAGGGCAGGGGGCACTGAACACTGAAGCTTTCTTT. It yields the protein CAIKGQGALNTEAFF.

This clonotype was recorded a few times. The V gene is TRBV10-1, the J gene TRBJ2-3; 7 positions agree with TRBD2. The V and J ends lost 4 bases and 11 bases, in that order; junction bases with no gene match: 12. In germline, CDR1 is WNHNN, CDR2 SYGVQD (reference sequence). The length of the CDR3 is 14 residues. CDR3 nucleotides: TGCGCCAGCAGTGTCCTAGCGGAGAGCAATGAGCAGTATTTT. Protein sequence: CASSVLAESNEQYF.

The chain has TRBV9 and TRBJ1-2; no reliable D call. V lost 0 bases and J 5 bases, leaving 8 bases between the germline ends. The CDR3 is made up of 13 amino acids. Germline assignment: CDR1 SGDLS and CDR2 YYNGEE. The CDR3 spells CASSVAVRYGYTF. Written as DNA, the CDR3 is TGTGCCAGCAGCGTAGCGGTACGGTATGGCTACACCTTC.

This clonotype was seen at least ten times. The rearrangement joins TRBV9 to TRBJ2-1; 9 nucleotides line up with TRBD2. CDR1 is SGDLS and CDR2 is YYNGEE in the germline V gene. The CDR3 extends over 15 amino acids. Trimming cost V 3 bases and J 10 bases; bases outside gene matches: 11. CDR3 sequence (DNA): TGTGCCAGCAGCGACCACAGCGGGGGGAATGGGGAGCAGTTCTTC. It specifies CASSDHSGGNGEQFF.

As for this clonotype: A read error may produce the germline difference seen at one junction end. This chain links TRBV7-7 with TRBJ2-5; 8 nucleotides match TRBD2. Germline loops: CDR1 SSHAT, CDR2 FNYEAQ (reference sequence). The CDR3 consists of 13 residues. This CDR3 is CASNKSGGETQYF. The CDR3 nucleotides are TGTGCTAGCAACAAAAGCGGGGGAGAGACCCAGTACTTC.

The V and J genes are TRBV19 and TRBJ1-2, with D maybe TRBD1 (5 bases). V was shortened by 10 bases and J by 8 bases, with 23 bases between the two germline ends. The CDR3 has 14 amino acids. CDR1 and CDR2 (germline): LNHDA, SQIVND (reference sequence). The CDR3, as DNA: TGTGCCACCGCCGCCGGGACGGTCGGTGCAGGCTACACCTTC. The encoded protein is CATAAGTVGAGYTF. Full variable domain (outside the CDR3, taken from reference TRBV19 and TRBJ1-2): DGGITQSPKYLFRKEGQNVTLSCEQNLNHDAMYWYRQDPGQGLRLIYYSQIVNDFQKGDIAEGYSVSREKKESFPLTVTSAQKNPTAFYLCATAAGTVGAGYTFGSGTRLTVV.

The chain couples TRBV2 to TRBJ2-5, with TRBD1 identical over 12 bases. Per the germline V gene, CDR1 is SNHLY and CDR2 is FYNNEI. The CDR3 loop spans 15 amino acids. V lost 8 bases and J lost 5; bases outside the gene matches: 9. The CDR3 DNA is TGTGCCAGCGAGACCGGGACAGGGGGCCTGGAGACCCAGTACTTC. This codes for CASETGTGGLETQYF. Together with reference TRBV2 and TRBJ2-5, the CDR3 gives the full variable domain: EPEVTQTPSHQVTQMGQEVILRCVPISNHLYFYWYRQILGQKVEFLVSFYNNEISEKSEIFDDQFSVERPDGSNFTLKIRSTKLEDSAMYFCASETGTGGLETQYFGPGTRLLVL.

This clonotype showed up many times. The genes are TRBV6-5 and TRBJ2-3; 9 bases fit TRBD2. Unmatched junction bases numbered 6, after V lost 0 bases and J lost 11 bases. Germline CDR1 is MNHEY and CDR2 is SVGAGI. The CDR3 consists of 14 residues. The CDR3 sequence is CASSYSHSGGEQYF. DNA for the CDR3: TGTGCCAGCAGTTACTCCCATAGCGGGGGAGAGCAGTATTTT.

This clonotype was counted ten times or more. A much larger clonotype is one base distant, so this may be a read error. The rearrangement links TRBV9 to TRBJ1-2; no definite D call. CDR3 length equals 12 residues. CDR1 is SGDLS and CDR2 is YYNGEE in the germline V gene. The CDR3 loop is CAGSAKGNGYTF. CDR3 coding DNA: TGTGCCGGCAGCGCCAAGGGAAATGGCTACACCTTC.

Details on this clonotype: Its ends do not fully match the called genes, so a read error is possible. This sequence joins TRBV10-3 and TRBJ2-2, with TRBD1 matching over 8 bases. The length of the CDR3 is 17 residues. Germline CDR1 reads ENHRY; CDR2 reads SYGVKD. CDR3 loop: CASSDLPGTGNTGELFF. The CDR3 coding sequence is TGTGCCAGCAGTGACTTACCCGGGACAGGGAACACCGGGGAGCTGTTTTTT.

V usage is TRBV20-1 and J usage is TRBJ2-3; D may be TRBD1 (6 bases). CDR1 and CDR2 from the germline V gene are DFQATT and SNEGSKA (reference sequence). This CDR3 is built from 13 residues. The ends were cut back, 2 bases at V and 6 bases at J, with 12 bases in the middle. This chain's CDR3 is CSARLGADDTQYF. DNA for the CDR3: TGCAGTGCTAGACTGGGGGCGGATGATACGCAGTATTTT.

This clonotype was recorded once. At one of its ends the junction is not consistent with the germline gene, which may arise from a read error. The chain employs TRBV19 and TRBJ1-4; D is uncertain. The CDR3 is 14 amino acids. Germline V gene sequence: CDR1 LNHDA, CDR2 SQIVND (reference sequence). CDR3 region: CASSIGGVREELFF. CDR3 bases: TGTGCCAGTAGTATTGGCGGGGTTCGTGAAGAACTGTTTTTT.

This clonotype appeared many times. The chain couples TRBV10-1 to TRBJ2-7; TRBD2 aligns across 7 bases. The V and J ends lost 8 bases and 4 bases, in that order; junction bases with no gene match: 11. Germline CDR1 is WNHNN and CDR2 is SYGVQD (reference sequence). This CDR3 spans 14 amino acids. The CDR3 reads CASPEGGEGYEQYF. CDR3 sequence (DNA): TGCGCCAGCCCGGAGGGCGGGGAGGGGTACGAGCAGTACTTC.

About this clonotype itself: A much more abundant neighbour one base away suggests this may be a read error. The chain recombines TRBV12-5 with TRBJ2-1; the D gene is possibly TRBD2 (5 bases). This CDR3 has 18 residues. The V gene's germline CDR1 is LGHNT and CDR2 FRNRAP. The CDR3 DNA reads TGTGCTAGTGGTTTGCCCCCGGGGTGGTCCGATACCTACAATGAGCAGTCCTTC. Its translation is CASGLPPGWSDTYNEQSF.

This clonotype has a single count. This sequence joins TRBV4-1 and TRBJ2-3; 15 bases map to TRBD2. The CDR3 consists of 17 residues. After removal of 4 bases from V and 4 bases from J, the junction contained 6 bases not matched to a gene. Germline V gene lookup returns CDR1 MGHRA and CDR2 YSYEKL. The CDR3 is CASSLTGTSGGPDTQYF. The CDR3, as DNA: TGCGCCAGCAGCCTCACCGGGACTAGCGGGGGGCCAGATACGCAGTATTTT.

The gene calls are TRBV19 and TRBJ2-1; the D gene is possibly TRBD1 (8 bases). V lost 7 bases and J 6 bases, leaving 16 bases between the germline ends. This CDR3 contains 14 residues. Germline V gives CDR1 LNHDA, CDR2 SQIVND (reference sequence). The chain's CDR3 is CASKDREGGNEQFF. The CDR3 DNA sequence: TGTGCCAGTAAGGACAGGGAGGGGGGCAATGAGCAGTTCTTC.